These 26 T cell receptor beta chains were sequenced from one sample in a study of cytomegalovirus exposure and HLA in healthy donors. PCR amplification relied on 60 Vbeta primers (plus 13 Jbeta primers). The protocol was immunoSEQ multiplex PCR, while the TCRdb copy is restricted to in-frame clones and leaves out a portion. The sample holds approximately 75,000 clones. Sequenced sample: PBMCs. Every receptor here comes from a man between 35 and 55 years old in good health and CMV-seronegative.

The chain uses TRBV5-5 and TRBJ2-1; TRBD1 agrees at 7 bases. This CDR3 region has 14 residues. In germline, CDR1 is SGHKS, CDR2 YYEKEE (reference sequence). Germline trimming cut 4 bases from V and 8 bases from J; bases unmatched to any gene: 9. The DNA of the CDR3 is TGTGCCAGCAGCGTAAGGGGGACAGTCTATGAGCAGTTCTTC. Translated: CASSVRGTVYEQFF.

For the CDR3, the DNA is TGTGCCAGCAGCTTAAAGTTCGGGGGAGGGCCAACAGATACGCAGTATTTT. This translates into CASSLKFGGGPTDTQYF. The rearrangement joins TRBV7-2 to TRBJ2-3; 7 positions agree with TRBD2. Trimming at V came to 2 bases and at J to 3 bases, leaving 11 bases not matched to a gene. The CDR3 totals 17 residues. Germline V gene lookup returns CDR1 SGHTA and CDR2 FQGNSA.

V and J are TRBV30 and TRBJ1-2; 7 bases are shared with TRBD1. CDR3 length equals 14 residues. Germline CDR1 reads GTSNPN; CDR2 reads SVGIG (reference sequence). Trimming took 1 base from V and 7 from J; bases not matched to a gene: 9. Here the CDR3 reads CAWSAQGPFGGYTF. In DNA, the CDR3 is TGTGCCTGGAGTGCACAGGGGCCCTTTGGTGGCTACACCTTC.

The chain recombines TRBV9 with TRBJ2-1; TRBD2 matches at 12 bases. CDR1 is SGDLS, CDR2 YYNGEE, per germline. V was clipped by 3 bases and J by 10 bases; unmatched bases: 8. The CDR3 consists of 15 residues. The CDR3 DNA sequence: TGTGCCAGCAGCGCTACCGGACTAGCGGGAAACGAGCAGTTCTTC. It codes for CASSATGLAGNEQFF.

The chain employs TRBV9 and TRBJ1-3, with 7 bases fitting TRBD1. Germline CDR1 and CDR2: SGDLS and YYNGEE. The CDR3 totals 15 residues. J gave up 2 bases and V 10 bases, and 12 bases lay outside the gene matches. The CDR3 loop reads CAARPPGTAGNTIYF. CDR3 coding DNA: TGTGCCGCTCGCCCCCCCGGGACAGCTGGAAACACCATATATTTT.

This sequence joins TRBV10-2 and TRBJ2-1; 11 bases fit TRBD2. Germline lookup yields CDR1 WSHSY and CDR2 SAAADI. CDR3 length: 16 amino acids. Losses at the gene ends were 6 bases for V and 6 bases for J; bases not matched to a gene: 10. CDR3 in amino acids: CASRVAGGQGGNEQFF. The CDR3 DNA sequence: TGCGCCAGCAGGGTAGCGGGAGGGCAGGGGGGCAATGAGCAGTTCTTC.

The rearrangement joins TRBV6-5 to TRBJ2-1; tentatively, D is TRBD1 (7 bases). Germline CDR1 MNHEY, CDR2 SVGAGI. Trimming shortened V by 2 bases and J by 14 bases, and 22 bases separated the two germline ends. This CDR3 region has 15 residues. CDR3 protein: CASSYTETGVGGEFF. The CDR3 nucleotides are TGTGCCAGCAGTTACACTGAAACAGGGGTGGGGGGAGAGTTCTTC.

The CDR3 DNA follows: TGCAGCGTTTCTCCGGACTCACCCACAGATACGCAGTATTTT. It encodes CSVSPDSPTDTQYF. The chain couples TRBV29-1 to TRBJ2-3, with TRBD2 as a possible D gene (5 bases). Germline-derived CDR1 and CDR2 are SQVTM and ANQGSEA. The V gene lost 5 bases and the J gene lost 2 bases, with 14 bases spanning the gap. This CDR3 spans 14 amino acids.

The CDR3: CASSLALVGASNNEQFF. The CDR3 nucleotides read TGTGCCAGCAGCTTAGCGCTGGTAGGGGCCTCTAACAATGAGCAGTTCTTC. This chain links TRBV7-2 with TRBJ2-1, with TRBD1 as a possible D gene (5 bases). Looked up from germline, CDR1 is SGHTA and CDR2 is FQGNSA. The CDR3 extends over 17 amino acids. Trimming took off 0 bases at V and 5 bases at J, with 17 bases between the two ends.

Note on this clone: Within the sample, other DNA sequences also encode this same CDR3. The gene calls are TRBV28 and TRBJ1-4; D might be TRBD1 (6 bases). Germline CDR1 and CDR2: MDHEN and SYDVKM. Trimming left V 6 bases short and J 5 bases short, with 16 bases between. This CDR3 is built from 15 residues. The CDR3 sequence: CASRTTGWTNEKLFF. The CDR3 DNA reads as TGTGCCAGCAGGACTACAGGGTGGACCAATGAAAAACTGTTTTTT.

This rearrangement joins TRBV10-2 to TRBJ2-5; 7 bases map to TRBD2. The germline V gene encodes CDR1 WSHSY and CDR2 SAAADI. Trimming removed 6 bases from V and 5 bases from J; junction bases left unmatched: 6. CDR3 length: 13 amino acids. Here the CDR3 DNA reads TGCGCCAGCAGACGGGGGGTCCAGGAGACCCAGTACTTC. Its protein is CASRRGVQETQYF.

This chain joins TRBV14 and TRBJ2-1; 9 bases are shared with TRBD2. The CDR3 length is 16 residues. Germline CDR1 is SGHDN and CDR2 is FVKESK. V shed 4 bases and J 8 bases; nucleotides not matched to a gene: 12. This CDR3 is CASSPRVAGVSDEQFF. CDR3 bases: TGTGCCAGCAGCCCCAGGGTAGCGGGAGTTTCGGATGAGCAGTTCTTC.

This chain connects TRBV5-8 to TRBJ2-6; TRBD2 matches at 9 bases. The CDR3 runs to 18 residues. V lost 4 bases to trimming and J lost 1 base; unmatched junction nucleotides: 9. Germline V gives CDR1 SGHTS, CDR2 YDEGEE. Here the CDR3 reads CASSATGGGASGANVLTF. In DNA form, the CDR3 reads TGTGCCAGCAGCGCCACCGGCGGGGGGGCTTCTGGGGCCAACGTCCTGACTTTC.

This rearrangement joins TRBV29-1 to TRBJ2-7; TRBD2 aligns across 16 bases. Germline CDR1 SQVTM, CDR2 ANQGSEA. The CDR3 spans 16 residues. The CDR3 bases are TGCATTACTCCGGGACTAGCGGGGGGGAGGTCCTACGAGCAGTACTTC. Translation gives CITPGLAGGRSYEQYF.

The chain recombines TRBV7-6 with TRBJ2-7; 7 positions agree with TRBD1. V was pared by 5 bases and J by 3 bases, with 4 bases of the junction left unmatched. In germline, CDR1 is SGHVS, CDR2 FNYEAQ. The length of the CDR3 is 13 residues. Here the CDR3 reads CASSHGQVYEQYF. CDR3 in DNA: TGTGCCAGCAGCCACGGACAGGTCTACGAGCAGTACTTC.

As to this clone: One end of the junction varies from germline; a read error may be responsible. Other DNA sequences within the sample encode an identical CDR3. V usage is TRBV2 and J usage is TRBJ1-1; tentatively, D is TRBD1 (6 bases). Germline assignment: CDR1 SNHLY and CDR2 FYNNEI. The length of the CDR3 is 14 residues. CDR3 in DNA: TGCGCCACTCAAAGTACGACAGGTCCAAGAGAAGCTTTCTTT. Amino acid sequence: CATQSTTGPREAFF.

The rearrangement links TRBV6-4 to TRBJ2-1, with 13 bases identical to TRBD2. The CDR3 is made up of 15 amino acids. Trimming took 5 bases from V and 10 from J; bases not matched to a gene: 8. Germline CDR1 reads MRHNA; CDR2 reads SNTAGT. The DNA for the CDR3 is TGTGCCAGCAGTCCTGAGACTAGCGGGAGGAGGGAGCAGTTCTTC. Amino acid sequence: CASSPETSGRREQFF.

This chain uses TRBV9 with TRBJ1-3, with D unresolved. CDR3 length: 14 amino acids. Germline assignment: CDR1 SGDLS and CDR2 YYNGEE. V shed 6 bases and J shed 7 bases, with 17 bases lying between them. CDR3 in amino acids: CASTRNPVENTIYF. CDR3 bases: TGTGCCAGCACCAGGAACCCGGTAGAGAACACCATATATTTT.

Details on this clone: The junction departs from germline at one end; a sequencing error may be responsible. V is TRBV19 and J is TRBJ2-2, with 7 positions matching TRBD1. This CDR3 has 16 residues. The V gene's germline CDR1 is LNHDA and CDR2 SQIVND (reference sequence). CDR3: CASSTRTGFSSGELLF. CDR3 nucleotides: TGTGCCAGTAGTACCCGGACAGGTTTCTCCTCCGGGGAGCTGCTTTTT.

The CDR3, as DNA: TGTGCCAGCAGTTTCCGTCCGGCGGTGAACACTGAAGCTTTCTTT. Encoded protein: CASSFRPAVNTEAFF. The chain combines TRBV27 with TRBJ1-1, with no clear D. Trimming took off 3 bases at V and 0 bases at J, with 11 bases between the two ends. The CDR3 is 15 residues long. CDR1 is MNHEY, CDR2 SMNVEV, per germline (reference sequence).

This chain connects TRBV6-6 to TRBJ2-3, with TRBD2 matching 8 bases. This CDR3 has 16 residues. Germline V gives CDR1 MNHNY, CDR2 SVGAGI (reference sequence). V lost 4 bases and J lost 2; bases outside the gene matches: 8. The chain's CDR3 is CASSSQLAELTDTQYF. Here the CDR3 DNA reads TGTGCCAGCAGTTCCCAACTAGCGGAGCTCACAGATACGCAGTATTTT.

The chain is built from TRBV5-1 and TRBJ2-1, with no clear D. CDR3 length equals 16 residues. Germline V gene lookup returns CDR1 SGHRS and CDR2 YFSETQ. With 1 base removed from V and 0 bases from J, the gap between germline ends came to 11 bases. In nucleotides, the CDR3 is TGCGCCAGCAGCTTGCAGGTCCCGAGCTCCTACAATGAGCAGTTCTTC. It specifies CASSLQVPSSYNEQFF.

The rearrangement joins TRBV6-1 to TRBJ1-4, with 9 bases that match TRBD1. CDR1 is MNHNS, CDR2 SASEGT, per germline. The CDR3 is 14 amino acids. V was clipped by 6 bases and J by 5 bases; unmatched bases: 4. CDR3: CASSRQGGNEKLFF. CDR3 coding DNA: TGTGCCAGCAGCCGACAGGGGGGAAATGAAAAACTGTTTTTT.

V usage is TRBV29-1 and J usage is TRBJ2-5; 7 bases are shared with TRBD2. The CDR3 covers 16 residues. V shed 5 bases and J 3 bases; nucleotides not matched to a gene: 15. The germline CDR1 and CDR2 sequences are SQVTM and ANQGSEA. CDR3 nucleotides: TGCAGCGTTTTTGGGCCCGGGACTAAAGCCGAAGAGACCCAGTACTTC. Its translation is CSVFGPGTKAEETQYF.

CDR3 DNA sequence: TGCGCCAGCAGCCAATTAGGGAGTTCGCAGGGGTCACCCCTCCACTTT. It encodes CASSQLGSSQGSPLHF. The chain joins TRBV4-3 to TRBJ1-6; D may be TRBD1 (6 bases). Per the germline V gene, CDR1 is LGHNA and CDR2 is YSLEER. The V gene lost 2 bases and the J gene lost 10 bases, with 18 bases spanning the gap. This CDR3 has 16 amino acids.

This rearrangement joins TRBV7-8 to TRBJ1-1; a weak D match, TRBD1 (6 bases). V lost 0 bases and J 1 base, leaving 9 bases between the germline ends. The CDR3 spans 15 residues. Germline V lookup: CDR1 SGHVS, CDR2 FQNEAQ. This CDR3 reads CASSLARGRNTEAFF. For the CDR3, the DNA is TGTGCCAGCAGCTTAGCAAGGGGGAGGAACACTGAAGCTTTCTTT.